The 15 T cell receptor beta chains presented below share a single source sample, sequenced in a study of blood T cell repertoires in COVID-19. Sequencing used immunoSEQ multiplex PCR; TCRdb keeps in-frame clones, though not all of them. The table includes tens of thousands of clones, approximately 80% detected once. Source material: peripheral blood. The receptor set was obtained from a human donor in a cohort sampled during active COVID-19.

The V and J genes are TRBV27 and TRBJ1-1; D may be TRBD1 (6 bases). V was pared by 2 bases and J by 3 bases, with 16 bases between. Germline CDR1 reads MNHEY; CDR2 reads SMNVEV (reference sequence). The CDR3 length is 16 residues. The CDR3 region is CASSLKMWGRHTEAFF. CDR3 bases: TGTGCCAGCAGTTTAAAAATGTGGGGGCGGCACACTGAAGCTTTCTTT.

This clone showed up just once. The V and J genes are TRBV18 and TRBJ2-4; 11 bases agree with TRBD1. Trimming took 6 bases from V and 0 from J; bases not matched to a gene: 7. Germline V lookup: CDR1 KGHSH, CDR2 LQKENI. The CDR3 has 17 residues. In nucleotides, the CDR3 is TGTGCCAGCTCTAGGACAGGGGGCAGTGAAGCCAAAAACATTCAGTACTTC. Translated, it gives CASSRTGGSEAKNIQYF.

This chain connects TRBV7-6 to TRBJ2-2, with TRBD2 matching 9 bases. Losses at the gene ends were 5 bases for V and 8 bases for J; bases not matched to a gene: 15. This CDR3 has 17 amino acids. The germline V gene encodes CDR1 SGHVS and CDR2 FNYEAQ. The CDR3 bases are TGTGCCAGCAGCCCCAAGGCGGGAGGGCCCCGCGGTGGGGAGCTGTTTTTT. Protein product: CASSPKAGGPRGGELFF.

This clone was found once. CDR3 sequence: CSVEWTYEGAYEQYV. In nucleotides, the CDR3 is TGCAGCGTTGAGTGGACATACGAGGGGGCCTACGAGCAGTACGTC. The J gene is TRBJ2-7, the V gene TRBV29-1; a possible D gene is TRBD1 (6 bases). The CDR3 extends over 15 amino acids. Per germline, CDR1 SQVTM and CDR2 ANQGSEA. Trimming took off 3 bases at V and 2 bases at J, with 17 bases between the two ends.

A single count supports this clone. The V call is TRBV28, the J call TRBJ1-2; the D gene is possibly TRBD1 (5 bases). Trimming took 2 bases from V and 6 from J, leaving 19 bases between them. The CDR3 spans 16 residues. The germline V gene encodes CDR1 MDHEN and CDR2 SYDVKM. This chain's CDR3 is CASSLPIQTVLHGYTF. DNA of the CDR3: TGTGCCAGCAGTTTACCCATCCAGACAGTTTTGCATGGCTACACCTTC.

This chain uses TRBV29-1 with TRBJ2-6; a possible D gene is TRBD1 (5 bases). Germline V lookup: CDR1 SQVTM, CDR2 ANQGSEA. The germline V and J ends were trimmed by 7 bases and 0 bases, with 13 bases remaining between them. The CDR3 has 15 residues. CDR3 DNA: TGCAGCGCCCGATGGCAGGGCTCTGGGGCCAACGTCCTGACTTTC. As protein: CSARWQGSGANVLTF.

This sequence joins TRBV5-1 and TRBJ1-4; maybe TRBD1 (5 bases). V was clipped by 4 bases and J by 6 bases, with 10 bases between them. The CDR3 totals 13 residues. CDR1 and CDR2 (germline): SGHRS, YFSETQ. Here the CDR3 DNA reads TGCGCCAGCAGCAGGGGAATGGATGAAAAACTGTTTTTT. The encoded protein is CASSRGMDEKLFF.

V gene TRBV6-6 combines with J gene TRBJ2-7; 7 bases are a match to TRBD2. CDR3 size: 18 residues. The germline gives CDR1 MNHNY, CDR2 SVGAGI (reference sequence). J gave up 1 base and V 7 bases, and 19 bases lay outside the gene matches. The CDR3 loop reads CASTRGVGGGTASYEQYF. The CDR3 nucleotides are TGTGCCAGCACTCGAGGGGTCGGCGGGGGAACGGCGTCCTACGAGCAGTACTTC.

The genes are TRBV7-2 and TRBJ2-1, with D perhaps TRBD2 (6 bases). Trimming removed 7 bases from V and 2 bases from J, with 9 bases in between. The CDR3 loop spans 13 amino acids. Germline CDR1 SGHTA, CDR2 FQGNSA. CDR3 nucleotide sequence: TGTGCCAGCACGCGGGATCCCTACAATGAGCAGTTCTTC. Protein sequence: CASTRDPYNEQFF.

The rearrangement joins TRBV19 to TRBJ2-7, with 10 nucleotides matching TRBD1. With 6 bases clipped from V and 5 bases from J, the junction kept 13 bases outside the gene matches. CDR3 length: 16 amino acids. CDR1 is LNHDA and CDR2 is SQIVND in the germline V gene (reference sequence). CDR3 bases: TGTGCCAGTAGGTTAACAGGATCGGGACAGGGGAACGAGCAGTACTTC. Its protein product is CASRLTGSGQGNEQYF.

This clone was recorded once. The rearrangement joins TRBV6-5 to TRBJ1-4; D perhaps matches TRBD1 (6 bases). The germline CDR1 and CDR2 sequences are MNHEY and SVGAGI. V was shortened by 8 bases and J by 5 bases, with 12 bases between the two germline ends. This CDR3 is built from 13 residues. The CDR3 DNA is TGTGCCAGCGGGGGCAGTTTCAATGAAAAACTGTTTTTT. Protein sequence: CASGGSFNEKLFF.

The CDR3 here is CASSLTSVGETQYF. CDR3 DNA sequence: TGTGCCAGCTCACTCACTAGCGTAGGAGAGACCCAGTACTTC. V is TRBV18 and J is TRBJ2-5; 7 positions agree with TRBD2. The V gene end was trimmed by 4 bases and the J gene end by 4 bases; junction bases not matched to a gene: 6. The CDR3 is 14 residues long. Germline V gene data show CDR1 as KGHSH and CDR2 as LQKENI.

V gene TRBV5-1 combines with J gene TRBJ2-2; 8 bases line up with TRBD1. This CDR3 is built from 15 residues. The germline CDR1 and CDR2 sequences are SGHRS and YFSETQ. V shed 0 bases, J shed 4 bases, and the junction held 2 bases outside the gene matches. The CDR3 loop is CASSLVQGATGELFF. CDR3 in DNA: TGCGCCAGCAGCTTGGTCCAGGGGGCCACCGGGGAGCTGTTTTTT.

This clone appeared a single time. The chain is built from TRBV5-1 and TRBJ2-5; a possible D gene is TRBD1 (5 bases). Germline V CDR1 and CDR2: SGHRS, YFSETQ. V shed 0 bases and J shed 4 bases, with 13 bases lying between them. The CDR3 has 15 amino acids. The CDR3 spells CASSLEAGRRETQYF. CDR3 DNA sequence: TGCGCCAGCAGCTTGGAAGCAGGGCGGAGAGAGACCCAGTACTTC.

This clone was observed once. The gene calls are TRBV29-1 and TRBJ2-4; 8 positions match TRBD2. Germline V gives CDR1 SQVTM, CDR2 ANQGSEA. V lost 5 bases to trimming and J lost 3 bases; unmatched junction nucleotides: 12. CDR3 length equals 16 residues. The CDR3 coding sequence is TGCAGCGTTAGCCTTAGCGGGGATTACGGCAAAAACATTCAGTACTTC. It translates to CSVSLSGDYGKNIQYF.